This entry describes one T cell receptor beta chain. The antigen it recognizes is unknown. There are no base qualities to consult, and no much larger clone falls within one base. The library was built by means of the immunoSEQ multiplex PCR assay. TCRdb took over this immuneACCESS table, retaining in-frame rearrangements with V and J assigned. Such tables are incomplete; in checked studies, under half of the missing clones stem from an unresolved V gene, and the remainder is unexplained. The table for this sample lists more than 45,000 clones; 85% to 95% of them were counted only once. More than 0.7% of the sample is in the top ten clones. This entry belongs to a study of T cell changes during pregnancy in multiple sclerosis (dated by TCRdb to about 2019). As for the study more broadly: Changes in the T cell repertoire over the course of pregnancy were examined in this study in women with multiple sclerosis.

From the cysteine up to the phenylalanine, the CDR3 has a length of 15 residues. The kept DNA is CDR3 alone, 45 bases in frame from the first base. At the junction V is shortened by 2 bases and J by 4 bases, with 12 bases in between. Via the germline V gene, CDR1 is MNHNS and CDR2 SASEGT. Sample: CD4+ T cells from peripheral blood mononuclear cells, taken in the second trimester of pregnancy. This TCR derives from a female donor in good health, enrolled as a control in a pregnancy study. This chain is built from TRBV6-1 and TRBJ1-3; D gene: possibly TRBD1, on 5 matching bases. CDR3 protein: CASSEFDRGGNTIYF. The sequenced DNA is TGTGCCAGCAGTGAATTCGACAGAGGAGGAAACACCATATATTTT.